The T cell receptor (beta chain) described here comes from a study of blood T cell repertoires in COVID-19. TCRdb keeps only in-frame clones here, not all; method: immunoSEQ multiplex PCR. The data hold 250,000 or so clones, with around nine tenths observed a single time. The CDR3 sequence is 16 residues long. CDR1 and CDR2 (germline): SGHDT, YYEEEE. V lost 2 bases to trimming and J lost 7 bases; unmatched junction nucleotides: 10. The sequenced material came from PBMCs or T cells enriched from blood (not recorded which). The gene calls are TRBV5-6 and TRBJ2-1; TRBD2 matches at 9 bases. The receptor comes from a woman in her forties or fifties who had recovered from COVID-19. DNA of the CDR3: TGTGCCAGCAGCTTCGTAGGGCGGGAGGGCCCTAATGAGCAGTTCTTC. Residues: CASSFVGREGPNEQFF. Full variable domain (outside the CDR3, taken from reference TRBV5-6 and TRBJ2-1): DAGVTQSPTHLIKTRGQQVTLRCSPKSGHDTVSWYQQALGQGPQFIFQYYEEEERQRGNFPDRFSGHQFPNYSSELNVNALLLGDSALYLCASSFVGREGPNEQFFGPGTRLTVL.